This TCR beta chain was captured in a study of blood T cell repertoires in COVID-19. Study background: The United States, Italy and Spain were the sources of the acute and convalescent COVID-19 samples. Sources were T cells, B-cell-depleted T cells, or PBMCs; the material itself was cDNA or gDNA.

Original analysis: Estimates of nucleated cell counts were drawn from the amplification of reference gene primers. The protocol was immunoSEQ multiplex PCR, while the TCRdb copy is restricted to in-frame clones and leaves out a portion. Clone size and V and J calls were adopted from that table, with D and trimming inferred from the DNA. The table lists over 150,000 clones, 88% of them singletons. Per germline, CDR1 SNHLY and CDR2 FYNNEI. The CDR3 is made up of 15 amino acids. V lost 1 base to trimming and J lost 2 bases, with 11 bases between them. This TCR derives from a man in his forties or fifties who had recovered from COVID-19. The rearrangement joins TRBV2 to TRBJ2-5; D call uncertain. Sequencing was carried out using peripheral blood. CDR3 region: CASSEVRGPQETQYF. The CDR3 DNA sequence: TGTGCCAGCAGTGAAGTCCGTGGGCCGCAAGAGACCCAGTACTTC.